This entry is about one TCR beta chain. These data originate in a study of cytomegalovirus exposure and HLA in healthy donors. Germline values: CDR1 SNHLY, CDR2 FYNNEI. CDR3 length: 14 amino acids. J was trimmed by 5 bases and V by 6 bases; bases with no gene match: 8. This table comes from immunoSEQ multiplex PCR, and its TCRdb copy is limited to in-frame clones, with some not included. The sample holds around 400,000 clones, just over 85% seen once. Input material: PBMCs. The TCR originated in a young woman in good health and CMV-seronegative. V is TRBV2 and J is TRBJ1-1, with 8 bases that match TRBD1. The CDR3 protein is CASRPDRGGTEAFF. CDR3 bases: TGTGCCAGCAGGCCTGACAGGGGAGGGACTGAAGCTTTCTTT.